This T cell receptor (beta chain) appears in the sequencing data of a study of blood T cell repertoires in COVID-19. About the research overall: The United States, Italy and Spain supplied acute and convalescent COVID-19 samples.

Seattle's cohort entered during active infection and was followed longitudinally. Source study methods: Reference gene primer amplification in the assay estimated nucleated cell counts. Sequencing used immunoSEQ multiplex PCR; TCRdb keeps in-frame clones, though not all of them. V, J and clone size derive from that table, while D and trimming were established from the DNA sequence. The table has around 71,000 clones, 75% to 85% seen once. Trimming took 4 bases from V and 3 from J; bases not matched to a gene: 5. The CDR3 runs 15 residues. Germline V gives CDR1 MNHEY, CDR2 SMNVEV (reference sequence). The source material was peripheral blood. J is TRBJ2-1 and V is TRBV27; 8 nucleotides match TRBD1. This sequence was found in a man aged 25 to 40 with COVID-19, enrolled during active disease. CDR3: CASSSQGADYNEQFF. The CDR3 DNA is TGTGCCAGCAGTTCCCAGGGGGCGGACTACAATGAGCAGTTCTTC.